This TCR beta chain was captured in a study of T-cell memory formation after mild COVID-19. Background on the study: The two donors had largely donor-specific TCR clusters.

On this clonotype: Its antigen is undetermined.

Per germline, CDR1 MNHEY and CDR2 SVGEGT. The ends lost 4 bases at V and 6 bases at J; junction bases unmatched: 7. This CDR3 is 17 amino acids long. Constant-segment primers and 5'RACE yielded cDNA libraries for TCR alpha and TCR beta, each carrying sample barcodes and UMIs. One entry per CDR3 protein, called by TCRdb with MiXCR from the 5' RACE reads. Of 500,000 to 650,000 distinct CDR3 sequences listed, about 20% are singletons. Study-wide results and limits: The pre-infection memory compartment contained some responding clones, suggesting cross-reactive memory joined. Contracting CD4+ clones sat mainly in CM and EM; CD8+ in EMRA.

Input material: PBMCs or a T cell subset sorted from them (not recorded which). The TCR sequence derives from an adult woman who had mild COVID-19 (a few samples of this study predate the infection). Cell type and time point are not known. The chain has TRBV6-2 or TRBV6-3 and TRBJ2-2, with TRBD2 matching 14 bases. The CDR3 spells CASSLGLAGERSGELFF. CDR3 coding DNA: TGTGCCAGCAGTTTGGGACTAGCGGGAGAAAGGTCCGGGGAGCTGTTTTTT.